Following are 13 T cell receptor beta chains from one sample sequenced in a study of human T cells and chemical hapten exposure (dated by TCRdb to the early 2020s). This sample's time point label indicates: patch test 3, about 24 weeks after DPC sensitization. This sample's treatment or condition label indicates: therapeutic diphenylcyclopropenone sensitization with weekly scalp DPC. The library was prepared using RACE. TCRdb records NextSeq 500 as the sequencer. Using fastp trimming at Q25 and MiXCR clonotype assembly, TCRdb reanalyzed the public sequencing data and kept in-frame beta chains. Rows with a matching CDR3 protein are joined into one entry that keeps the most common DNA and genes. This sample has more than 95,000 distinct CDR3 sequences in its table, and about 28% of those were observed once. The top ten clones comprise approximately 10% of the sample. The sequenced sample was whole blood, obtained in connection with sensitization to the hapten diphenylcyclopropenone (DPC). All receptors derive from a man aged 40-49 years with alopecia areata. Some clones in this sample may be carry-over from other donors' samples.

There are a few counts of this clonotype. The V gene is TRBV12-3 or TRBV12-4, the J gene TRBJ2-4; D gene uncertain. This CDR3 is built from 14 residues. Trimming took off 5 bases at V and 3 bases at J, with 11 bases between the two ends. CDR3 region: CASSPPTSKNIQYF. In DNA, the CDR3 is TGTGCCAGCAGTCCGCCCACGAGCAAAAACATTCAGTACTTC.

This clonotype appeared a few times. In DNA form, the CDR3 reads TGTGCCAGCAGTCCCAGGACAGAATCCTACGAGCAGTACTTC. This translates into CASSPRTESYEQYF. The chain is built from TRBV6-1 and TRBJ2-7, with a tentative D call TRBD1 (6 bases). Germline V gives CDR1 MNHNS, CDR2 SASEGT. The CDR3 runs to 14 residues. V lost 5 bases and J lost 1, with 12 bases in between.

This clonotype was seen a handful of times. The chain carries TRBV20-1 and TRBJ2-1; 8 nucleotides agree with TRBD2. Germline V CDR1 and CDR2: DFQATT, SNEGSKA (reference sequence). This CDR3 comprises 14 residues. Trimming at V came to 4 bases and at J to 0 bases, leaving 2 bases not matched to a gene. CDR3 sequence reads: CSATGTSSYNEQFF. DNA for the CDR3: TGCAGTGCTACCGGGACTAGCTCCTACAATGAGCAGTTCTTC.

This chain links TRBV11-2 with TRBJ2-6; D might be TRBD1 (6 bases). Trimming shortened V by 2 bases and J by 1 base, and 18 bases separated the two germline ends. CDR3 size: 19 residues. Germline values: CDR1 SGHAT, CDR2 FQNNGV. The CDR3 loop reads CASSLRTALTTSGANVLTF. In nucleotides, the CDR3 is TGTGCCAGCAGCTTAAGGACAGCCTTAACTACGTCTGGGGCCAACGTCCTGACTTTC.

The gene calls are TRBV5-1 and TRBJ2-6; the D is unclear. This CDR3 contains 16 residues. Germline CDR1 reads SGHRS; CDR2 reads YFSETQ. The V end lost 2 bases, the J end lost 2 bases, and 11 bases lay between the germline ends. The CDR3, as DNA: TGCGCCAGCAGCTTACCGACGGATCCTGGGGCCAACGTCCTGACTTTC. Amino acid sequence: CASSLPTDPGANVLTF.

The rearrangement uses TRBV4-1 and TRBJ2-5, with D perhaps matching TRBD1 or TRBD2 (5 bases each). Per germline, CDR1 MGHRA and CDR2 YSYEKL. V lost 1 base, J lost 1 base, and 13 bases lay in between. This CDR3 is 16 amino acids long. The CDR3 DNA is TGCGCCAGCAGCCAAGTTTCGAACGGGGCCCAAGAGACCCAGTACTTC. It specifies CASSQVSNGAQETQYF.

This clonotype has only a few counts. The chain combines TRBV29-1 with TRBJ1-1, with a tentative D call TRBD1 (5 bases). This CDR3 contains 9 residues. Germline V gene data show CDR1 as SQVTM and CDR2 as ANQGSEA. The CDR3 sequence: CGAPPEAFF. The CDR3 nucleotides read TGCGGGGCCCCCCCTGAAGCTTTCTTT.

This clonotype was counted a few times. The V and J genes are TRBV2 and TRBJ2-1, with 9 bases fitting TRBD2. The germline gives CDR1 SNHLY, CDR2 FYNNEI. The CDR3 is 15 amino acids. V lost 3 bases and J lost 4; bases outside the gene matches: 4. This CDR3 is CASSDSGSRYNEQFF. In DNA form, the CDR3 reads TGTGCCAGCAGTGATAGCGGGAGCAGGTACAATGAGCAGTTCTTC.

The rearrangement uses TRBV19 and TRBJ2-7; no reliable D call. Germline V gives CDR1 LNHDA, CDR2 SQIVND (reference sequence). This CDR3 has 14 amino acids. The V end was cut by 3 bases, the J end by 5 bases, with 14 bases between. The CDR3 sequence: CASSIAQGMNEQYF. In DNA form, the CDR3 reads TGTGCCAGTAGTATCGCACAAGGAATGAACGAGCAGTACTTC.

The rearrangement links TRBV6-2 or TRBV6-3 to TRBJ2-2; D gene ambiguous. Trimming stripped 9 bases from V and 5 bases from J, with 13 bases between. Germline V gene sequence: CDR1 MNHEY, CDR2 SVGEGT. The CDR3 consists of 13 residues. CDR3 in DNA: TGTGCCAGTACTCCTTTAGCAACCGGGGAGCTGTTTTTT. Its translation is CASTPLATGELFF.

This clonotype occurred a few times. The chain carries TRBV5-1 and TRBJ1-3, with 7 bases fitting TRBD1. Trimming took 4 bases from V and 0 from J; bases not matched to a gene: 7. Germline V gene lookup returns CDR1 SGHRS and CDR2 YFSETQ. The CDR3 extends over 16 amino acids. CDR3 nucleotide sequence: TGCGCCAGCAGCCCCGGGACAGCACTCTCTGGAAACACCATATATTTT. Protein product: CASSPGTALSGNTIYF.

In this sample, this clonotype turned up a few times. CDR3 in amino acids: CASSGRTSGRIFYEQYF. The CDR3 nucleotides are TGTGCCAGCAGTGGTCGGACTAGCGGGAGGATATTCTACGAGCAGTACTTC. The chain has TRBV6-2 or TRBV6-3 and TRBJ2-7; 14 bases are shared with TRBD2. The length of the CDR3 is 17 residues. CDR1 is MNHEY, CDR2 SVGEGT, per germline. J lost 3 bases, V lost 5 bases, and 9 bases had no gene match.

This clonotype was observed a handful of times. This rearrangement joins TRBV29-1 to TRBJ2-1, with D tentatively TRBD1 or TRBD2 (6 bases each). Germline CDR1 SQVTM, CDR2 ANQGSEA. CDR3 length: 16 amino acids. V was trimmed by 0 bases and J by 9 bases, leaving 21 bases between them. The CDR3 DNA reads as TGCAGCGTTGAAGATCGAGAGGGGGGACGTATCGGTGAGCAGTTCTTC. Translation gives CSVEDREGGRIGEQFF.